The 22 T cell receptor beta chains listed next were all sequenced from one sample in a study of cytomegalovirus exposure and HLA in healthy donors. The PCR used 60 Vbeta and 13 Jbeta primers. Clones were read by immunoSEQ multiplex PCR, and TCRdb kept only the in-frame ones, dropping some. Here the sample spans approximately 150,000 clones, 65% to 80% being singletons. Sequencing used PBMCs. The receptors come from a woman between 35 and 50 years old in good health and CMV-seropositive.

The rearrangement links TRBV19 to TRBJ2-5; the match to TRBD2 covers 7 bases. Germline V CDR1 and CDR2: LNHDA, SQIVND (reference sequence). J was trimmed by 1 base and V by 6 bases; bases with no gene match: 8. This CDR3 has 15 amino acids. For the CDR3, the DNA is TGTGCCAGTAGGCTGGGAGGGGAAATCCAAGAGACCCAGTACTTC. Translating gives CASRLGGEIQETQYF.

In its sample, this clone was seen many times. The chain recombines TRBV5-4 with TRBJ1-2, with D unclear. The CDR3 is made up of 13 amino acids. Germline CDR1 and CDR2: SGHNT and YYREEE (reference sequence). Trimming shortened V by 3 bases and J by 2 bases, and 8 bases separated the two germline ends. As DNA, the CDR3 is TGTGCCAGCAGCTCGGTGTTGAACTATGGCTACACCTTC. Protein sequence: CASSSVLNYGYTF. Complete variable domain (other parts from reference TRBV5-4 and TRBJ1-2): ETGVTQSPTHLIKTRGQQVTLRCSSQSGHNTVSWYQQALGQGPQFIFQYYREEENGRGNFPPRFSGLQFPNYSSELNVNALELDDSALYLCASSSVLNYGYTFGSGTRLTVV.

The DNA of the CDR3 is TGTGCCAGCAGCTACAAATCCGTAGGGACAAATTATTCACCCCTCCACTTT. It encodes CASSYKSVGTNYSPLHF. The genes are TRBV5-6 and TRBJ1-6; a possible D gene is TRBD1 (6 bases). Trimming took 3 bases from V and 8 from J, leaving 21 bases between them. The CDR3 runs to 17 residues. The germline V gene encodes CDR1 SGHDT and CDR2 YYEEEE.

The chain joins TRBV6-5 to TRBJ2-1; 8 nucleotides agree with TRBD1. Germline V gives CDR1 MNHEY, CDR2 SVGAGI. There are 15 residues in the CDR3. V was pared by 6 bases and J by 0 bases, with 4 bases of the junction left unmatched. Written as DNA, the CDR3 is TGTGCCAGCAGATCCGGGACAGGCTCCTACAATGAGCAGTTCTTC. Its translation is CASRSGTGSYNEQFF.

In its sample, this clone was seen a few times. V usage is TRBV7-9 and J usage is TRBJ1-1; unclear D gene. The CDR3 extends over 11 amino acids. The V gene lost 4 bases and the J gene lost 11 bases, with 11 bases spanning the gap. CDR1 and CDR2 from the germline V gene are SEHNR and FQNEAQ (reference sequence). The CDR3 sequence: CASSSTLEAFF. The DNA for the CDR3 is TGTGCCAGCAGCTCGACCCTGGAGGCTTTCTTT.

CDR3 protein: CASKLQGSEKLFF. CDR3 bases: TGTGCCAGTAAGTTACAGGGAAGTGAAAAACTGTTTTTT. The chain carries TRBV19 and TRBJ1-4; perhaps TRBD1 as D (6 bases). V was shortened by 7 bases and J by 7 bases, with 13 bases between the two germline ends. The CDR3 runs to 13 residues. Germline V gives CDR1 LNHDA, CDR2 SQIVND (reference sequence).

This chain uses TRBV7-9 with TRBJ1-4; 9 nucleotides match TRBD1. V shed 3 bases and J 8 bases; nucleotides not matched to a gene: 4. Germline assignment: CDR1 SEHNR and CDR2 FQNEAQ (reference sequence). The CDR3 is 14 residues long. DNA for the CDR3: TGTGCCAGCAGCTTTACAGGGGGCAACGAAAAACTGTTTTTT. Residues: CASSFTGGNEKLFF. Full variable domain (outside the CDR3, taken from reference TRBV7-9 and TRBJ1-4): DTGVSQNPRHKITKRGQNVTFRCDPISEHNRLYWYRQTLGQGPEFLTYFQNEAQLEKSRLLSDRFSAERPKGSFSTLEIQRTEQGDSAMYLCASSFTGGNEKLFFGSGTQLSVL.

The chain carries TRBV6-1 and TRBJ2-3, with D hard to call. CDR3 length equals 15 residues. The V and J ends lost 7 bases and 2 bases respectively, with 16 bases between them. Germline CDR1 and CDR2: MNHNS and SASEGT. CDR3 loop: CASTDWSPYTDTQYF. The CDR3, as DNA: TGTGCCAGCACCGACTGGTCACCATACACAGATACGCAGTATTTT.

This clone came up once. J is TRBJ2-3 and V is TRBV6-1; TRBD2 is a possible D gene (7 bases). The CDR3 loop spans 15 amino acids. CDR1 and CDR2 from the germline V gene are MNHNS and SASEGT. The V and J ends lost 5 bases and 3 bases respectively, with 15 bases between them. The CDR3 here is CASSSIGGQTDTQYF. The CDR3 DNA follows: TGTGCCAGCAGTTCGATCGGGGGGCAAACAGATACGCAGTATTTT.

The CDR3 loop is CASSPRSGLMGRDYGYTF. CDR3 bases: TGTGCCAGCAGCCCCCGATCGGGCCTAATGGGGCGCGACTATGGCTACACCTTC. The rearrangement links TRBV9 to TRBJ1-2; the D gene is possibly TRBD1 (5 bases). Trimming took off 4 bases at V and 3 bases at J, with 25 bases between the two ends. This CDR3 comprises 18 residues. The V gene's germline CDR1 is SGDLS and CDR2 YYNGEE.

The V call is TRBV9, the J call TRBJ2-2; a weak D match, TRBD2 (5 bases). Trimming took off 0 bases at V and 3 bases at J, with 9 bases between the two ends. Germline CDR1 reads SGDLS; CDR2 reads YYNGEE. The CDR3 spans 15 residues. In nucleotides, the CDR3 is TGTGCCAGCAGCGTAGACGGGGTGTACACCGGGGAGCTGTTTTTT. Amino acids: CASSVDGVYTGELFF.

The gene calls are TRBV7-2 and TRBJ1-1; no reliable D call. This CDR3 region has 12 residues. V dropped 5 bases and J dropped 1 base, with 5 bases sitting between them. The germline V gene has CDR1 SGHTA and CDR2 FQGNSA. Here the CDR3 DNA reads TGTGCCAGCAGCAGACAGAACACTGAAGCTTTCTTT. It specifies CASSRQNTEAFF.

The rearrangement links TRBV5-4 to TRBJ2-7; D might be TRBD1 (6 bases). V lost 4 bases, J lost 4 bases, and 15 bases lay in between. The CDR3 consists of 14 residues. Germline loops: CDR1 SGHNT, CDR2 YYREEE (reference sequence). As DNA, the CDR3 is TGTGCCAGCAGCGTGGACAGACTAAATTACGAGCAGTACTTC. Its translation is CASSVDRLNYEQYF.

The V and J genes are TRBV29-1 and TRBJ2-3; 8 bases line up with TRBD1. J lost 2 bases, V lost 7 bases, and 5 bases had no gene match. Germline V gene data show CDR1 as SQVTM and CDR2 as ANQGSEA. This CDR3 comprises 13 residues. The CDR3 spells CSATGDLTDTQYF. CDR3 coding DNA: TGCAGCGCGACAGGGGACCTCACAGATACGCAGTATTTT.

The chain uses TRBV25-1 and TRBJ2-7, with D unclear. The CDR3 is made up of 12 amino acids. Trimming removed 5 bases at V and 3 bases at J, with 8 bases between. Germline V lookup: CDR1 MGHDK, CDR2 SYGVNS. CDR3 residues: CASSIRGYEQYF. As DNA, the CDR3 is TGTGCCAGCAGTATCCGCGGCTACGAGCAGTACTTC.

DNA of the CDR3: TGCAGCGTTGTTGTTCCTAGTGGGTATGGCTACACCTTC. It translates to CSVVVPSGYGYTF. This sequence joins TRBV29-1 and TRBJ1-2; D gene uncertain. Trimming pared 4 bases from V and 5 bases from J, leaving 14 bases between. CDR3 length equals 13 residues. Germline CDR1 reads SQVTM; CDR2 reads ANQGSEA.

The chain recombines TRBV13 with TRBJ1-1; D is uncertain. Germline V gives CDR1 PRHDT, CDR2 FYEKMQ (reference sequence). V lost 2 bases and J 7 bases, leaving 17 bases between the germline ends. The CDR3 is 15 amino acids. CDR3 loop: CASSLHYRGGHEAFF. The CDR3 DNA sequence: TGTGCCAGCAGCTTACATTATCGGGGAGGGCATGAAGCTTTCTTT.

The chain couples TRBV7-3 to TRBJ1-1; D not resolved. This CDR3 is built from 13 residues. The germline V and J ends were trimmed by 3 bases and 6 bases, with 11 bases remaining between them. CDR1 and CDR2 from the germline V gene are SGHTA and FQGTGA. The CDR3 reads CASSLGGVPEAFF. The CDR3, as DNA: TGTGCCAGCAGCTTGGGAGGTGTCCCTGAAGCTTTCTTT.

Comment on this clone: Germline and junction disagree at one end, which may indicate a read error. The chain recombines TRBV28 with TRBJ2-5; 7 nucleotides line up with TRBD1. Germline V gene data show CDR1 as MDHEN and CDR2 as SYDVKM. This CDR3 is 15 amino acids long. The CDR3 nucleotides are TGCGCACACGGCCGAGGGGGCAGAGCGGAGGAGACCCAGTACTTC. Its translation: CAHGRGGRAEETQYF.

The V call is TRBV30, the J call TRBJ1-6, with TRBD1 matching over 9 bases. Germline V gene sequence: CDR1 GTSNPN, CDR2 SVGIG (reference sequence). The V segment lost 7 bases and the J segment 10 bases; nucleotides outside the gene matches: 8. The CDR3 runs to 13 residues. This CDR3 is CAYHRGLGSPLHF. CDR3 nucleotides: TGTGCCTACCACAGGGGGCTCGGGTCACCCCTCCACTTT.

CDR3 loop: CASSTGISRGYTF. CDR3 nucleotide sequence: TGTGCCAGTAGTACAGGGATTTCTCGTGGCTACACCTTC. This chain uses TRBV19 with TRBJ1-2, with D maybe TRBD1 (5 bases). The CDR3 is 13 residues long. Between the trimmed V and J ends, which lost 4 bases and 7 bases, there was a span of 13 bases. Germline V gene lookup returns CDR1 LNHDA and CDR2 SQIVND (reference sequence).

V and J are TRBV5-1 and TRBJ2-6; D is unresolved. V was shortened by 2 bases and J by 0 bases, with 12 bases between the two germline ends. This CDR3 region has 17 residues. Germline V gene data show CDR1 as SGHRS and CDR2 as YFSETQ. In DNA, the CDR3 is TGCGCCAGCAGCTTAAGATCCGGTGACTCTGGGGCCAACGTCCTGACTTTC. Translating gives CASSLRSGDSGANVLTF.